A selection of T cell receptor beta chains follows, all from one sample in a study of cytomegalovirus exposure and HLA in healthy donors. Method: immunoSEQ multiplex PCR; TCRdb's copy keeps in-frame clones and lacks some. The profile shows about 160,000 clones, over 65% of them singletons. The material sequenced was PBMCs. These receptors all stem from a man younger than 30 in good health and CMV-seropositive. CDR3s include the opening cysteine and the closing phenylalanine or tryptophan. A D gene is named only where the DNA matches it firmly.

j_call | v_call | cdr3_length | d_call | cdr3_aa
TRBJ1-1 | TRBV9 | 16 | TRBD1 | CASSSRTGNVNTEAFF
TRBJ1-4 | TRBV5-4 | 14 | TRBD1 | CASSPDRFNEKLFF
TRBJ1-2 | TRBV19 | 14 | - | CASRGTQENYGYTF
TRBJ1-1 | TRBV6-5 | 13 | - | CASRSPGFTEAFF
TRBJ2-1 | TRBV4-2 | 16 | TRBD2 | CASSQAPLAGGNEQFF
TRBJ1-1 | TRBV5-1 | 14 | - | CASSLVGGNTEAFF
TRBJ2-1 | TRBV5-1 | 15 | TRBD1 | CASSLGGQGIDEQFF
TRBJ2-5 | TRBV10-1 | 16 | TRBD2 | CASSSGLAGFQETQYF
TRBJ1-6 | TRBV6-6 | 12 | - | CATNAPDSPLHF
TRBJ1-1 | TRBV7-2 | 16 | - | CASSQTLGQGGTEAFF
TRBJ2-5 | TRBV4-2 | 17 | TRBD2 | CASSPQEGAGLTETQYF
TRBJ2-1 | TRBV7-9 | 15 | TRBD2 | CASSSASGRINEQFF
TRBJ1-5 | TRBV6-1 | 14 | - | CASSEGQSNQPQHF
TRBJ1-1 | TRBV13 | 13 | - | CATWGGAGTEAFF
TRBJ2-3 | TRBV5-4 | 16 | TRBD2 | CASSTPSGSSTDTQYF
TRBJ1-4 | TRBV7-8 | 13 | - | CASSLGTGEKLFF
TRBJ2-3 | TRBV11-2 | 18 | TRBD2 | CASSPQGGLAGLRDTQYF
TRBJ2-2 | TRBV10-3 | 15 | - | CAISDRGIGTGELFF
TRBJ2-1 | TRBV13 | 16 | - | CASSLEGGGPYNEQFF
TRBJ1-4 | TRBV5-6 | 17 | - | CASSWGPAPATNEKLFF
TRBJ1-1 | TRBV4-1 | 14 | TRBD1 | CASSQGQGVTEAFF
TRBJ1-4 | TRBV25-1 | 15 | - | CASSPFRGSNEKLFF
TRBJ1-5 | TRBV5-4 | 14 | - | CASPDRYSNQPQHF
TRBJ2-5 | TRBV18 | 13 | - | CASSPRGQETQYF
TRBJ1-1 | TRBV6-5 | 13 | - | CASSLRGNTEAFF
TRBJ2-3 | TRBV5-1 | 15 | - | CASSLVGRGPDTQYF
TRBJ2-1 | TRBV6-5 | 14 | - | CASSPGVSYNEQFF
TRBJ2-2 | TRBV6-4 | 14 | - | CASSATGRAGELFF
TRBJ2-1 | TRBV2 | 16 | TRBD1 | CASSELRDRGRDEQFF
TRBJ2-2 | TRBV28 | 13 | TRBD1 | CATRDSNTGELFF
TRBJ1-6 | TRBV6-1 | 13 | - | CASSPGQVSPLHF
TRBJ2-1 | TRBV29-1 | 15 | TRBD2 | CSVPGGGSPYNEQFF
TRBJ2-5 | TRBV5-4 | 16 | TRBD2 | CASSLQRASGSETQYF
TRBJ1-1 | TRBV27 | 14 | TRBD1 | CASSLGAGGTEAFF
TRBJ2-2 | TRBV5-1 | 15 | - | CASSLWGPPAGELFF
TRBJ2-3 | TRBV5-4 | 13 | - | CASSLRQSDTQYF
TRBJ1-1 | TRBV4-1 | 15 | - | CASSQPTGQNTEAFF
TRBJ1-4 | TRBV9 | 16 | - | CASSGGLGGGDEKLFF
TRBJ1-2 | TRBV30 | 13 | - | CAWQEGENYGYTF